A single sample gave rise to the 21 T cell receptor beta chains below, sequenced in a study of human T cells and chemical hapten exposure. TCRdb re-analysed the RACE reads in MiXCR, keeping a single row per CDR3 protein. The sample lists about 380,000 distinct CDR3 sequences, 4.8% occurring once. Noted time point: patch test 1, 2 weeks after DPC sensitization. The treatment is: therapeutic diphenylcyclopropenone sensitization with weekly scalp DPC. This material consisted of whole blood, taken in connection with sensitization to the hapten diphenylcyclopropenone (DPC). These receptors were taken from a woman in her forties or fifties with alopecia areata. Some clones in this sample may be carry-over from other donors' samples.

This clonotype has at least ten counts. The CDR3 loop is CSTPPGAGERGYTF. Here the CDR3 DNA reads TGCAGTACACCCCCGGGAGCGGGGGAAAGAGGCTACACCTTC. The gene calls are TRBV20-1 and TRBJ1-2; tentative D call: TRBD1 (5 bases). There are 14 residues in the CDR3. V lost 8 bases and J 8 bases, leaving 24 bases between the germline ends. Germline V gene data show CDR1 as DFQATT and CDR2 as SNEGSKA (reference sequence).

This clonotype has at least ten counts. The CDR3 loop is CASSFISTDTQYF. For the CDR3, the DNA is TGTGCCAGCAGTTTTATAAGCACAGATACGCAGTATTTT. V is TRBV12-3 or TRBV12-4 and J is TRBJ2-3; D is unclear. CDR3 length: 13 amino acids. Deletions cut 3 bases from V and 0 bases from J, with 4 bases between.

This clonotype was counted many times. This rearrangement joins TRBV5-6 to TRBJ2-4, with TRBD1 matching 8 bases. V lost 3 bases and J lost 9; bases outside the gene matches: 11. Germline V gives CDR1 SGHDT, CDR2 YYEEEE. The CDR3 length is 15 residues. The DNA for the CDR3 is TGTGCCAGCAGCTCAGCCGGGACAGGCCTGGGCATTCAGTACTTC. It is translated as CASSSAGTGLGIQYF.

This clonotype was recorded many times. The chain is built from TRBV7-2 and TRBJ2-5; TRBD2 matches at 12 bases. This CDR3 has 16 amino acids. J lost 1 base, V lost 5 bases, and 5 bases had no gene match. Per germline, CDR1 SGHTA and CDR2 FQGNSA. As DNA, the CDR3 is TGTGCCAGCAGCCCAACGACTAGCGGGGGCCAAGAGACCCAGTACTTC. It encodes CASSPTTSGGQETQYF. The variable domain in full, completed from reference TRBV7-2 and TRBJ2-5, reads GAGVSQSPSNKVTEKGKDVELRCDPISGHTALYWYRQSLGQGLEFLIYFQGNSAPDKSGLPSDRFSAERTGGSVSTLTIQRTQQEDSAVYLCASSPTTSGGQETQYFGPGTRLLVL.

This clonotype was seen repeatedly, ten times or more. This rearrangement joins TRBV12-3 or TRBV12-4 to TRBJ1-3; 8 bases line up with TRBD1. The length of the CDR3 is 15 residues. The ends lost 6 bases at V and 0 bases at J; junction bases unmatched: 4. Here the CDR3 reads CASSRDRSSGNTIYF. CDR3 coding DNA: TGTGCCAGCAGCCGGGACAGGAGCTCTGGAAACACCATATATTTT.

This rearrangement joins TRBV6-4 to TRBJ2-1, with D tentatively TRBD2 (6 bases). V lost 4 bases, J lost 0 bases, and 19 bases lay in between. CDR1 is MRHNA, CDR2 SNTAGT, per germline. CDR3 length: 18 residues. Here the CDR3 reads CASSALASATSSYNEQFF. CDR3 nucleotides: TGTGCCAGCAGTGCCCTAGCGTCCGCTACTAGCTCCTACAATGAGCAGTTCTTC.

The chain employs TRBV4-3 and TRBJ2-1, with D possibly matching TRBD2 (6 bases). The CDR3 sequence is 18 residues long. Germline CDR1 LGHNA, CDR2 YSLEER. The V end lost 1 base, the J end lost 7 bases, and 23 bases lay between the germline ends. CDR3 nucleotide sequence: TGCGCCAGCAGCCAAGGGGGTACCGGGACGGCGGGAACAAATGAGCAGTTCTTC. Amino acids: CASSQGGTGTAGTNEQFF.

The chain couples TRBV5-4 to TRBJ1-4, with D tentatively TRBD1 (5 bases). V was trimmed by 4 bases and J by 4 bases, leaving 17 bases between them. This CDR3 spans 16 amino acids. From germline, CDR1 is SGHNT and CDR2 YYREEE (reference sequence). Here the CDR3 DNA reads TGTGCCAGCAGCCTTACTCCCGGGGCTAGTAATGAAAAACTGTTTTTT. It is translated as CASSLTPGASNEKLFF.

This clonotype was found many times. The rearrangement joins TRBV9 to TRBJ2-7; maybe TRBD1 (9 bases). Germline CDR1 SGDLS, CDR2 YYNGEE. V gave up 0 bases and J gave up 0 bases, with 16 bases separating them. The CDR3 spans 17 residues. CDR3 sequence reads: CASSVEAGGQGSYEQYF. In DNA form, the CDR3 reads TGTGCCAGCAGCGTAGAGGCGGGGGGACAGGGCTCCTACGAGCAGTACTTC.

The V and J genes are TRBV10-3 and TRBJ2-5; TRBD2 aligns across 10 bases. Per germline, CDR1 ENHRY and CDR2 SYGVKD. CDR3 size: 15 residues. J gave up 7 bases and V 0 bases, and 5 bases lay outside the gene matches. The CDR3 is CAISESLAGGVTQYF. DNA of the CDR3: TGTGCCATCAGTGAGTCTTTAGCGGGAGGTGTGACCCAGTACTTC.

This chain links TRBV12-5 with TRBJ1-1, with D perhaps matching TRBD1 (6 bases). Germline V gene sequence: CDR1 LGHNT, CDR2 FRNRAP. The CDR3 is made up of 16 amino acids. Trimming shortened V by 3 bases and J by 5 bases, and 19 bases separated the two germline ends. CDR3 nucleotide sequence: TGTGCTAGTGGTTTTACCCCCCCAGGGGCGCGGACTGAAGCTTTCTTT. Amino acids: CASGFTPPGARTEAFF.

This clonotype was observed many times. The chain combines TRBV28 with TRBJ1-2; 12 nucleotides align to TRBD1. Germline V gene data show CDR1 as MDHEN and CDR2 as SYDVKM. V dropped 2 bases and J dropped 0; count of bases not matched to a gene: 4. The CDR3 contains 17 residues. CDR3 region: CASSLRGQGAPNYGYTF. For the CDR3, the DNA is TGTGCCAGCAGTTTAAGGGGACAGGGGGCACCTAACTATGGCTACACCTTC.

There are many counts of this clonotype. The genes are TRBV28 and TRBJ1-1; the D gene is possibly TRBD1 (5 bases). The CDR3 is 15 residues long. V gave up 5 bases and J gave up 0 bases, with 13 bases separating them. The germline gives CDR1 MDHEN, CDR2 SYDVKM. CDR3 sequence (DNA): TGTGCCAGCAGTATCGGGGCCGCAGTGAACACTGAAGCTTTCTTT. Its protein is CASSIGAAVNTEAFF. The full variable domain, completed using reference TRBV28 and TRBJ1-1, is DVKVTQSSRYLVKRTGEKVFLECVQDMDHENMFWYRQDPGLGLRLIYFSYDVKMKEKGDIPEGYSVSREKKERFSLILESASTNQTSMYLCASSIGAAVNTEAFFGQGTRLTVV.

A few counts support this clonotype. V gene TRBV7-8 combines with J gene TRBJ2-3, with a tentative D call TRBD2 (6 bases). V lost 1 base, J lost 4 bases, and 12 bases lay in between. The germline CDR1 and CDR2 sequences are SGHVS and FQNEAQ. The CDR3 is made up of 15 amino acids. In DNA form, the CDR3 reads TGTGCCAGCAGCTTAGTGTGGGGGGAGTCAGATACGCAGTATTTT. It encodes CASSLVWGESDTQYF.

This clonotype was counted ten times or more. This chain connects TRBV7-9 to TRBJ2-3, with 9 bases matching TRBD2. Per germline, CDR1 SEHNR and CDR2 FQNEAQ (reference sequence). With V trimmed by 4 bases and J by 2 bases, 7 bases remained unmatched. The CDR3 spans 16 residues. The CDR3, as DNA: TGTGCCAGCAGCTCCCCGACTAGCGGTAACACAGATACGCAGTATTTT. Its protein is CASSSPTSGNTDTQYF.

This clonotype has a count of ten or more. The chain combines TRBV5-1 with TRBJ2-7; TRBD2 matches 14 bases. Germline trimming cut 4 bases from V and 2 bases from J; bases unmatched to any gene: 8. The CDR3 is 17 residues long. Germline CDR1 is SGHRS and CDR2 is YFSETQ. The CDR3, as DNA: TGCGCCAGCAGCCACGGGACTAGCGGGGGCTTGACCTACGAGCAGTACTTC. Its translation: CASSHGTSGGLTYEQYF.

Many counts were recorded for this clonotype. The gene calls are TRBV20-1 and TRBJ2-3; TRBD1 matches at 7 bases. J lost 3 bases, V lost 0 bases, and 6 bases had no gene match. CDR1 is DFQATT and CDR2 is SNEGSKA in the germline V gene (reference sequence). The length of the CDR3 is 15 residues. The CDR3, as DNA: TGCAGTGCTAGAGATCCCCGGGGACAGACAGATACGCAGTATTTT. Its protein product is CSARDPRGQTDTQYF.

This clonotype has more than one count but fewer than ten. This sequence joins TRBV12-2 and TRBJ2-1; the DNA was not used to check the table's D call, TRBD2. TRBV12-2 is shown as a pseudogene. CDR3 length: 18 residues. The CDR3 loop reads CASRLAGLDGLLYNEQFF. CDR3 in DNA: TGTGCAAGTCGCTTAGCGGGGTTAGACGGACTGCTTTACAATGAGCAGTTCTTC.

The rearrangement joins TRBV20-1 to TRBJ1-6; 11 bases are shared with TRBD1. Germline assignment: CDR1 DFQATT and CDR2 SNEGSKA (reference sequence). After removal of 5 bases from V and 4 bases from J, the junction contained 4 bases not matched to a gene. The CDR3 sequence is 15 residues long. The CDR3 protein is CSASGTGGYNSPLHF. CDR3 DNA sequence: TGCAGTGCTTCCGGGACAGGGGGGTATAATTCACCCCTCCACTTT.

The chain joins TRBV3-1 to TRBJ1-3; D unresolved. Trimming took 1 base from V and 4 from J, leaving 11 bases between them. CDR1 is LGHDT and CDR2 is YNNKEL in the germline V gene (reference sequence). This CDR3 comprises 15 residues. The CDR3 DNA sequence: TGTGCCAGCAGCCAAGTAGGTACTGCCGGAAACACCATATATTTT. Its protein product is CASSQVGTAGNTIYF. Complete variable domain (other parts from reference TRBV3-1 and TRBJ1-3): DTAVSQTPKYLVTQMGNDKSIKCEQNLGHDTMYWYKQDSKKFLKIMFSYNNKELIINETVPNRFSPKSPDKAHLNLHINSLELGDSAVYFCASSQVGTAGNTIYFGEGSWLTVV.

This clonotype has at least ten counts. The rearrangement links TRBV20-1 to TRBJ1-6; the match to TRBD1 covers 11 bases. The germline gives CDR1 DFQATT, CDR2 SNEGSKA (reference sequence). V was clipped by 0 bases and J by 7 bases; unmatched bases: 8. This CDR3 contains 17 residues. In DNA form, the CDR3 reads TGCAGTGCTAGAGATCAGGGGACAGGGGGACCCAATTCACCCCTCCACTTT. Encoded protein: CSARDQGTGGPNSPLHF.